This TCR beta chain was sequenced during a study of blood T cell repertoires in COVID-19. In the study overall: The study drew acute and convalescent COVID-19 samples from the United States, Italy and Spain. Sources were T cells, B-cell-depleted T cells, or PBMCs; the material itself was cDNA or gDNA.

Per the original data handling: The assay estimated nucleated cells by amplifying reference gene primers. Repertoires were generated with immunoSEQ multiplex PCR, while TCRdb's copy carries only in-frame clones and drops some. The V and J calls and clone size come from that table; D and trimming were worked out from the DNA. The profile shows 150,000 to 200,000 clones, approximately 79% of them singletons. This sequence originates from an older woman with acute or convalescent COVID-19. Sequencing was done on a sample of peripheral blood.

The CDR3: CASSPRQGANYGYTF. CDR3 coding DNA: TGTGCCAGCAGCCCACGACAGGGTGCAAACTATGGCTACACCTTC. The rearrangement joins TRBV5-8 to TRBJ1-2, with TRBD1 identical over 7 bases. Per the germline V gene, CDR1 is SGHTS and CDR2 is YDEGEE. The ends lost 4 bases at V and 2 bases at J; junction bases unmatched: 8. The CDR3 is made up of 15 amino acids.